Included here is one T cell receptor beta chain sequence, with context. The data were obtained in a study of blood T cell repertoires in COVID-19. Overall study: The United States, Italy and Spain were the sources of the acute and convalescent COVID-19 samples. Nucleic acid was either cDNA or gDNA, and it came from T cells, B-cell-depleted T cells, or PBMCs.

Generated by immunoSEQ multiplex PCR, the TCRdb table keeps only in-frame clones and is missing some. The data show 130,000 or so clones, roughly 85% seen once. V was pared by 4 bases and J by 2 bases, with 9 bases of the junction left unmatched. Germline lookup yields CDR1 SQVTM and CDR2 ANQGSEA. The CDR3 extends over 15 amino acids. Sequencing was done on a sample of peripheral blood. V is TRBV29-1 and J is TRBJ2-3; TRBD1 matches at 7 bases. This clonotype was obtained from a man aged 35 to 55 with acute or convalescent COVID-19. The CDR3 spells CSVGAGTENTDTQYF. The CDR3 DNA reads as TGCAGCGTTGGTGCCGGGACAGAGAACACAGATACGCAGTATTTT.